The rows below give T cell receptor beta chains drawn from one sample of a study of cytomegalovirus exposure and HLA in healthy donors. Method: immunoSEQ multiplex PCR; TCRdb's copy keeps in-frame clones and lacks some. This table has approximately 100,000 clones, around 80% appearing once. Sequencing input: PBMCs. These receptors were taken from a woman between 35 and 50 years old in good health and CMV-seronegative. The CDR3 runs from the conserved cysteine through the conserved F or W. A D gene is named only where the DNA matches it firmly. A clone size is listed for some rows: how often the clone was seen (once, few, many), or a class if it is expanded.

d_gene: NA
j_gene: TRBJ2-7
abundance: NA
v_gene: TRBV5-1
CDR3nt: TGCGCCAGCAGCTTGTCCATGTCCCCCTACGAGCAGTACTTC
CDR3aa: CASSLSMSPYEQYF

d_gene: NA
j_gene: TRBJ2-2
abundance: NA
v_gene: TRBV7-2
CDR3nt: TGTGCCAGCAGCTTAGTAGGAGGCTTACTTCTCGGGGAGCTGTTTTTT
CDR3aa: CASSLVGGLLLGELFF

d_gene: NA
j_gene: TRBJ2-2
abundance: NA
v_gene: TRBV6-1
CDR3nt: TGTGCCAGCAGTGAAGCGCTTCTGTTGGGTAGCGGGAACACCGGGGAGCTGTTTTTT
CDR3aa: CASSEALLLGSGNTGELFF

d_gene: TRBD2
j_gene: TRBJ2-2
abundance: NA
v_gene: TRBV10-3
CDR3nt: TGTGCCATCAGTGACGGCGGACTAGGGGCGGCCGGGGAGCTGTTTTTT
CDR3aa: CAISDGGLGAAGELFF

d_gene: NA
j_gene: TRBJ1-5
abundance: few
v_gene: TRBV19
CDR3nt: TGTGCCAGTAGTATGAACAGGGGCAATCAGCCCCAGCATTTT
CDR3aa: CASSMNRGNQPQHF

d_gene: TRBD2
j_gene: TRBJ2-1
abundance: NA
v_gene: TRBV10-3
CDR3nt: TGTGCCATCAGCTCCCTAGCGGCTTCCTACAATGAGCAGTTCTTC
CDR3aa: CAISSLAASYNEQFF

d_gene: NA
j_gene: TRBJ1-6
abundance: NA
v_gene: TRBV7-8
CDR3nt: TGTGCCAGCAGCTTATTGATGGGTGGCGGGATAAGTTCACCCCTCCACTTT
CDR3aa: CASSLLMGGGISSPLHF

d_gene: NA
j_gene: TRBJ1-1
abundance: NA
v_gene: TRBV27
CDR3nt: TGTGCCAGCAGTCAACGGGGGGGCCCTGAAGCTTTCTTT
CDR3aa: CASSQRGGPEAFF

d_gene: TRBD1
j_gene: TRBJ2-1
abundance: once
v_gene: TRBV7-8
CDR3nt: TGTGCCAGCAGCTTGCCGACAGGGGGGTACAATGAGCAGTTCTTC
CDR3aa: CASSLPTGGYNEQFF

d_gene: NA
j_gene: TRBJ2-7
abundance: NA
v_gene: TRBV7-9
CDR3nt: TGTGCCAGCAGCTTAGCGGGGGGGCTCGAGCAGTACTTC
CDR3aa: CASSLAGGLEQYF